These T cell receptor beta chains were read from a single sample in a study of OX40 agonist ivuxolimab in advanced cancers. Clones were sequenced by immunoSEQ multiplex PCR, and TCRdb holds only the in-frame ones, with some missing. The sample includes roughly 40,000 clones, roughly 86% of them seen just once. The source was CD4+ or CD8+ T cells sorted from blood, collected in a trial of the OX40 agonist ivuxolimab. These receptor sequences come from an adult with an advanced solid tumor such as melanoma, head and neck, liver or kidney cancer. The CDR3 runs from the conserved cysteine through the conserved F or W. Fields, in order: V gene, J gene, CDR3 protein.

TRBV7-9,TRBJ1-1,CASSLGSAFF
TRBV6-6,TRBJ1-4,CASRTTGATNEKLFF
TRBV7-9,TRBJ1-1,CASTEIGKNTEAFF
TRBV4-1,TRBJ1-1,CASSQTGGSTEAFF
TRBV19,TRBJ1-5,CATIETTGGMDQPQHF
TRBV11-2,TRBJ1-2,CASGRGRDGGGYTF
TRBV4-1,TRBJ2-1,CASRAPAYNEQFF
TRBV4-2,TRBJ1-5,CASSPGLDSNQPQHF
TRBV7-9,TRBJ1-6,CASSSGTEGYSPLHF
TRBV28,TRBJ2-1,CASSFQHQNPNEQFF
TRBV4-3,TRBJ2-1,CASSPRDRDNEQFF
TRBV7-9,TRBJ2-7,CASSLSQGYEQYF
TRBV9,TRBJ1-1,CASSAGPAGLPEAFF
TRBV30,TRBJ2-4,CAWSLELPSLSIQYF
TRBV4-3,TRBJ1-1,CASSQVSGNTEAFF
TRBV2,TRBJ1-4,CASRRGDEKLFF
TRBV7-2,TRBJ1-2,CASSEVTANYGYTF